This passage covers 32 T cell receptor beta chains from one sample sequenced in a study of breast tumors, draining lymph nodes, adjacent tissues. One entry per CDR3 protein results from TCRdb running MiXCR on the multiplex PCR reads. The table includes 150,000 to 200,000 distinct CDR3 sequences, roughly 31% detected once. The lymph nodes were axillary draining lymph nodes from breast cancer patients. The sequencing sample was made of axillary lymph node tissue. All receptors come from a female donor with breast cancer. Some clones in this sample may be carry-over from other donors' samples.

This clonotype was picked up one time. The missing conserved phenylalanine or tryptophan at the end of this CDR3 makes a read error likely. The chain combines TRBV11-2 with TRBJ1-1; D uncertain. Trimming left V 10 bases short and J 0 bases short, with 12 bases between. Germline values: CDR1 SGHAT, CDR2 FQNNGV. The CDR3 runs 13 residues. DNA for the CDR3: TGTGCCACCACCATAGGGATGAACACTGAAGCTTTCCTT. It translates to CATTIGMNTEAFL.

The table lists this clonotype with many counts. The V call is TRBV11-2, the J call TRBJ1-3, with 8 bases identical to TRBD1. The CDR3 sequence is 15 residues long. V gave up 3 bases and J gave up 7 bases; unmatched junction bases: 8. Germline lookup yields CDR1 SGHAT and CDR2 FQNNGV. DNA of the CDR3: TGTGCCAGCAGCTTCCGGACAGGGAATTGGAACACCATATATTTT. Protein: CASSFRTGNWNTIYF.

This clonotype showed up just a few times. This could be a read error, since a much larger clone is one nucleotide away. CDR3 nucleotides: TGTGCCACCAGCCTCCCGGGGGACATTGGCTACACCTTC. This codes for CATSLPGDIGYTF. V usage is TRBV15 and J usage is TRBJ1-2, with D perhaps TRBD1 (6 bases). Trimming removed 5 bases from V and 7 bases from J, with 14 bases in between. Germline lookup yields CDR1 LNHNV and CDR2 YYDKDF (reference sequence). This CDR3 is built from 13 residues.

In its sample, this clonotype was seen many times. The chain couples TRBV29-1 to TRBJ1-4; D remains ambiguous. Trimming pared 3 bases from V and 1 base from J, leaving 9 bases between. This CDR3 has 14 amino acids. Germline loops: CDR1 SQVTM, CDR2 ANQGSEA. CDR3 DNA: TGCAGCGTTGAGGTGGACGGAACTAATGAAAAACTGTTTTTT. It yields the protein CSVEVDGTNEKLFF.

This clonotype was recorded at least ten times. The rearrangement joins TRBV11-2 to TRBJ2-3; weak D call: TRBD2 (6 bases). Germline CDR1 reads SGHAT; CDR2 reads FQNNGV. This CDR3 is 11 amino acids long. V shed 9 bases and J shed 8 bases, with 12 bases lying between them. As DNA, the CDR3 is TGTGCCAGGGGGACTCGGGGTACGCAGTATTTT. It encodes CARGTRGTQYF.

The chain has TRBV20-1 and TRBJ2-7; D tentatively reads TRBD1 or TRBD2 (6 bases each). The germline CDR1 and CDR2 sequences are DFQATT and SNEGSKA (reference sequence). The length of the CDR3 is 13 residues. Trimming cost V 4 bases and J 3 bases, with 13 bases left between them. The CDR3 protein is CSATEGGGYEQYF. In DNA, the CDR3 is TGCAGTGCTACAGAGGGGGGTGGCTACGAGCAGTACTTC.

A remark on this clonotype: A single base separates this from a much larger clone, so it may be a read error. The CDR3 is CASSVRAPGTDTQHF. CDR3 DNA: TGTGCCAGCAGCGTACGGGCTCCCGGCACAGATACGCAGCATTTT. The V gene is TRBV5-1, the J gene TRBJ2-3, with D unclear. Judging by the DNA end, TRBJ1-5 fits better; the J call may be wrong. This CDR3 has 15 residues. Per the germline V gene, CDR1 is SGHRS and CDR2 is YFSETQ.

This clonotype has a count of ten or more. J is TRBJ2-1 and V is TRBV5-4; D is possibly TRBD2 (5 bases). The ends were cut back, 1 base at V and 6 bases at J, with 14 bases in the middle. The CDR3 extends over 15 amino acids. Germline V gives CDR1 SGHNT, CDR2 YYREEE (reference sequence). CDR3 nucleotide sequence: TGTGCCAGCAGCTTGATTGTGACCCGGGGCAATGAGCAGTTCTTC. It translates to CASSLIVTRGNEQFF.

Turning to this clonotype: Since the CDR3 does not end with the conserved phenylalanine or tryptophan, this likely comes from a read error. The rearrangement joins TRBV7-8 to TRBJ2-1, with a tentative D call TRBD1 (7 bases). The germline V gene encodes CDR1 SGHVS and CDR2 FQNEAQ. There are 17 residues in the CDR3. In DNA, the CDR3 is TGTGCCAGCAGCTTAGTTCCGACAGGGAGGAACTACAATCAGCAGTTCCTC. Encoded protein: CASSLVPTGRNYNQQFL.

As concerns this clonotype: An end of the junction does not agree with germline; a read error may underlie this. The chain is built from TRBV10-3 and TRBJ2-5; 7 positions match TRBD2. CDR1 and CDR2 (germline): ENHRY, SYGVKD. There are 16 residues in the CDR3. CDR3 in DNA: TGTGCCAGCAGTTACTCAGGCAGGGAGGGAAGGGAGACCCAGTACTTC. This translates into CASSYSGREGRETQYF.

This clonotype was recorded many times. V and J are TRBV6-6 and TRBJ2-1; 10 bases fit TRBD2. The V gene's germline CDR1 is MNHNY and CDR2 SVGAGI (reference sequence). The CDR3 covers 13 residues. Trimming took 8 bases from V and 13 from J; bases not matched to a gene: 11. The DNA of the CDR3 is TGTGCCAGCCTGGGGCCGGGACTAGCGTTTCAGTTCTTC. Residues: CASLGPGLAFQFF.

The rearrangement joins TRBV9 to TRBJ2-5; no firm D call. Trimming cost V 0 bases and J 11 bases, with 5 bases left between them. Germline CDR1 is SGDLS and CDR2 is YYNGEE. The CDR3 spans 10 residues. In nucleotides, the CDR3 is TGTGCCAGCAGCGTAGGTGGACAGTACTTC. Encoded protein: CASSVGGQYF.

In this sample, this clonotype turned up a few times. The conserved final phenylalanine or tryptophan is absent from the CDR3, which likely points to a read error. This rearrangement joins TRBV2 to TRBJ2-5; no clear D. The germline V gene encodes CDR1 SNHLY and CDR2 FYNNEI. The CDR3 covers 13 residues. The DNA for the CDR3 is TGTGCCAGCGGTGAAGGTGGAGAAGAGACCCAGTACCTC. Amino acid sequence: CASGEGGEETQYL.

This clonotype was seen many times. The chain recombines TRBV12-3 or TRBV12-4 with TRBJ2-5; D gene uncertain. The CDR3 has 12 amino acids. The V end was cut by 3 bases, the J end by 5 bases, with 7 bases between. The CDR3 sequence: CASSFQVETQYF. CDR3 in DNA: TGTGCCAGCAGTTTCCAAGTGGAGACCCAGTACTTC.

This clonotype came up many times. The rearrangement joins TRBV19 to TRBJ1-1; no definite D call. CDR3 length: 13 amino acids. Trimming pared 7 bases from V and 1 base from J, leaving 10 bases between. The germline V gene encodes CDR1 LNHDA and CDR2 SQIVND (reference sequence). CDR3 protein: CASNRRGNTEAFF. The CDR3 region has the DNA TGTGCCAGTAACCGGCGAGGGAACACTGAAGCTTTCTTT.

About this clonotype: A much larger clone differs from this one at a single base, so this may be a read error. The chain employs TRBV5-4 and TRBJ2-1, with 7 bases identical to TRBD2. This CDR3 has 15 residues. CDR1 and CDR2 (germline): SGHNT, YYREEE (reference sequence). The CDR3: CASSYRTSSYDEQFF. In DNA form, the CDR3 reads TGTGCCAGCAGCTATAGGACTAGTTCCTACGATGAGCAGTTCTTC.

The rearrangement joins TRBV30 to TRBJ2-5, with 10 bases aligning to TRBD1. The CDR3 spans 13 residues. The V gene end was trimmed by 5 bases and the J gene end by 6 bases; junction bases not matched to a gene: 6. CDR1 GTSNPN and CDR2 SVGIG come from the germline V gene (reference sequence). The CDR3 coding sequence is TGTGCCTGGGCCGGGACAGGGGAGAAGACCCAGTACTTC. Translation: CAWAGTGEKTQYF.

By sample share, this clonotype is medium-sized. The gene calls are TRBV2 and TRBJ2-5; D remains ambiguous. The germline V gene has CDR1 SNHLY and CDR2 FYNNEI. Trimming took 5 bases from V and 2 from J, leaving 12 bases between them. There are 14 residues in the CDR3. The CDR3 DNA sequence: TGTGCCAGCAGTACCCTCGGGCCTCAAGAGACCCAGTACTTC. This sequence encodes CASSTLGPQETQYF.

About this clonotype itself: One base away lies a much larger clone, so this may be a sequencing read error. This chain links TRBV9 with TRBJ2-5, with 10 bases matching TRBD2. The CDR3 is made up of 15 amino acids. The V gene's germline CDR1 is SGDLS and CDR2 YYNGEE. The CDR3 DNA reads TGTGCCAGCGGTCAACTAGCGGGAACACAAGAGACCCCGTACTTC. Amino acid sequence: CASGQLAGTQETPYF.

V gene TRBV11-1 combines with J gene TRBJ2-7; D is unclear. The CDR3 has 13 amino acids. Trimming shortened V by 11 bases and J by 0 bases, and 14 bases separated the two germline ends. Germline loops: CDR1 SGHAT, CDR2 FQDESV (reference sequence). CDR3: CAQDILRSYEQYV. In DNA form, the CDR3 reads TGTGCCCAAGACATCCTCCGCTCCTACGAGCAGTACGTC.

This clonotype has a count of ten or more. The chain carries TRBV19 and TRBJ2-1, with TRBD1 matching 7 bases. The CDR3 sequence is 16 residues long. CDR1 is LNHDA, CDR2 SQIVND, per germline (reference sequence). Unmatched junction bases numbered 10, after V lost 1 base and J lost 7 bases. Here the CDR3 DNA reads TGTGCCAGTAGTATAGCGACAGGGCAGGGAAATAATGAGCAGTTCTTC. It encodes CASSIATGQGNNEQFF.

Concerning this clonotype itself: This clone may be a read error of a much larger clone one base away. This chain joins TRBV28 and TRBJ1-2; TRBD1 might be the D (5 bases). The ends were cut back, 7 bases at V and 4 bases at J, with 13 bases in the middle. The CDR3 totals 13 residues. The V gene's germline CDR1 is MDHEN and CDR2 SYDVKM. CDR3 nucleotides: TGTGCCAGCACCGCCAGGGTCGGCTATGGCTACACCTTC. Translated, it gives CASTARVGYGYTF.

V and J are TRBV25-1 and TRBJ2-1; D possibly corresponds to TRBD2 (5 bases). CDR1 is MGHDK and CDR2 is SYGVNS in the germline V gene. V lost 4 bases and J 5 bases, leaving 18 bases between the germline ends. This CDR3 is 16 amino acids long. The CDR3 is CASSARDWLANNEQFF. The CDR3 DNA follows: TGTGCCAGCAGTGCTAGAGACTGGCTAGCCAACAATGAGCAGTTCTTC.

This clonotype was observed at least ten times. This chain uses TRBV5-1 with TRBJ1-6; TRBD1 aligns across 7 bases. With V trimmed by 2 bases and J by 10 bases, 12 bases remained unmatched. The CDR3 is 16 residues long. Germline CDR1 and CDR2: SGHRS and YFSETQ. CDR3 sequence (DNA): TGCGCCAGCAGCTTCCGGACGGGACAGAGATCCTCACCCCTCCACTTT. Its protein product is CASSFRTGQRSSPLHF.

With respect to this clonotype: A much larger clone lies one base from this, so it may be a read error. The CDR3 protein is CASSFGGRESGAQYF. In DNA, the CDR3 is TGCGCCAGCAGCTTCGGGGGCAGGGAGAGTGGGGCCCAGTACTTC. J is TRBJ2-5 and V is TRBV5-1; D may correspond to TRBD1 or TRBD2 (6 bases each). Per the germline V gene, CDR1 is SGHRS and CDR2 is YFSETQ. CDR3 size: 15 residues. Trimming left V 2 bases short and J 9 bases short, with 20 bases between. Drawing the rest from reference TRBV5-1 and TRBJ2-5, the complete variable domain is KAGVTQTPRYLIKTRGQQVTLSCSPISGHRSVSWYQQTPGQGLQFLFEYFSETQRNKGNFPGRFSGRQFSNSRSEMNVSTLELGDSALYLCASSFGGRESGAQYFGPGTRLLVL.

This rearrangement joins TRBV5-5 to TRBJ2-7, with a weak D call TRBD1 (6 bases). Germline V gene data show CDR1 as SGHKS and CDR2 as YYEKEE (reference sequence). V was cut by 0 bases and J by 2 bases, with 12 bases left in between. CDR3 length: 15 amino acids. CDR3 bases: TGTGCCAGCAGCTTGGGACAGGCGTCCCCCTACGAGCAGTACTTC. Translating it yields CASSLGQASPYEQYF.

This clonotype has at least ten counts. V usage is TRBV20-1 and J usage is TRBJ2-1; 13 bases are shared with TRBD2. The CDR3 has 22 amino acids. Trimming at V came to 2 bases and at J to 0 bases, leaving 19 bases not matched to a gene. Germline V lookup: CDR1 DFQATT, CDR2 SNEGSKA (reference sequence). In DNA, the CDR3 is TGCAGTGCTAGACCCTACTCGGCGGGACTAGCGGGGTCTCGGAGCTCCTACAATGAGCAGTTCTTC. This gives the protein CSARPYSAGLAGSRSSYNEQFF.

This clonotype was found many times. This CDR3 is CASTPGLAVDTQYF. In nucleotides, the CDR3 is TGCGCCAGCACCCCGGGACTAGCAGTAGATACGCAGTATTTT. The chain couples TRBV5-1 to TRBJ2-3; 9 bases fit TRBD2. Germline values: CDR1 SGHRS, CDR2 YFSETQ. Trimming removed 6 bases from V and 5 bases from J; junction bases left unmatched: 7. The CDR3 sequence is 14 residues long.

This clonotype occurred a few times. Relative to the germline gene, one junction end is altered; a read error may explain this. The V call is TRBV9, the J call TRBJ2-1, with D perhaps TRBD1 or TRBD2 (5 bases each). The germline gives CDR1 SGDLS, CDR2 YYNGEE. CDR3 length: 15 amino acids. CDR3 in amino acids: CASSVSGTPRNEPFF. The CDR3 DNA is TGTGCCAGCAGCGTATCCGGGACCCCCAGGAATGAGCCGTTCTTC.

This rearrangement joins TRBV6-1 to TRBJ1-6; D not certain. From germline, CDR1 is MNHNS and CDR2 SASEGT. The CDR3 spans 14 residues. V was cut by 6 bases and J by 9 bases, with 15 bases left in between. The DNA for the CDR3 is TGTGCCAGCAGGGATTACAACCGTATTTCACCCCTCCACTTT. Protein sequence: CASRDYNRISPLHF.

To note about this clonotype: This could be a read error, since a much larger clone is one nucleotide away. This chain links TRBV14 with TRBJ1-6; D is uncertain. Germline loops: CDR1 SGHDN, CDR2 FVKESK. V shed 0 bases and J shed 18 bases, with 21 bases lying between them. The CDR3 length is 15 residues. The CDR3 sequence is CASSQDLIPGSAPHF. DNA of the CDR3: TGTGCCAGCAGCCAAGATCTGATTCCAGGTTCGGCCCCCCACTTT.

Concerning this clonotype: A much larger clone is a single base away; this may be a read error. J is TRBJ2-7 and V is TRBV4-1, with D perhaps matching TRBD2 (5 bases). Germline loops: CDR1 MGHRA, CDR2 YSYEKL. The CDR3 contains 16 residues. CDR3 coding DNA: TGCACCAGCAGCCGATACACTAGTACCGCTTCCTACGAGCAGTACTTC. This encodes CTSSRYTSTASYEQYF.